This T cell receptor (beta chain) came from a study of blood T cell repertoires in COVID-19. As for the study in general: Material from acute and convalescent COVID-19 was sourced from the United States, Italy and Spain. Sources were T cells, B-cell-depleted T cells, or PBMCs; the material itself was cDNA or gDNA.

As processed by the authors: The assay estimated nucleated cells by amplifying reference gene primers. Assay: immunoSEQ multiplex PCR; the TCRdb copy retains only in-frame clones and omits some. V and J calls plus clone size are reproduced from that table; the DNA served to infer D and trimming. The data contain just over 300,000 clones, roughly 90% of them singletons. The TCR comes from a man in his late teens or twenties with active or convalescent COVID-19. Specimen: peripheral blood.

CDR3 loop: CASSTGRDGYTF. CDR3 sequence (DNA): TGCGCCAGCAGCACAGGGAGGGATGGCTACACCTTC. J is TRBJ1-2 and V is TRBV5-1, with D perhaps TRBD1 (6 bases). The germline CDR1 and CDR2 sequences are SGHRS and YFSETQ. This CDR3 contains 12 residues. Deletions cut 4 bases from V and 6 bases from J, with 10 bases between.